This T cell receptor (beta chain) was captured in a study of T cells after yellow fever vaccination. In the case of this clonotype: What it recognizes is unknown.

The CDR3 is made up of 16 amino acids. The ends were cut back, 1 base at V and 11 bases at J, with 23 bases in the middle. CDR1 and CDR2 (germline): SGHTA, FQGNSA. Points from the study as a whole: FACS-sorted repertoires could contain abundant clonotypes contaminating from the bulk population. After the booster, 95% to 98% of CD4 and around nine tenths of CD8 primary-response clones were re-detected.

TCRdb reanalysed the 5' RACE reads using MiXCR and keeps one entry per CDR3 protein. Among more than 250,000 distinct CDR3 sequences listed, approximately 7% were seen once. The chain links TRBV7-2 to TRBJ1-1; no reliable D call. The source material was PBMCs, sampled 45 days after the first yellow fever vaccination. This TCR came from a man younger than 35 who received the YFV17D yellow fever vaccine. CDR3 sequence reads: CASSLVWSRVVDRAFF. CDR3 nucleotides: TGTGCCAGCAGCTTAGTCTGGTCCCGGGTCGTTGATCGTGCTTTCTTT.